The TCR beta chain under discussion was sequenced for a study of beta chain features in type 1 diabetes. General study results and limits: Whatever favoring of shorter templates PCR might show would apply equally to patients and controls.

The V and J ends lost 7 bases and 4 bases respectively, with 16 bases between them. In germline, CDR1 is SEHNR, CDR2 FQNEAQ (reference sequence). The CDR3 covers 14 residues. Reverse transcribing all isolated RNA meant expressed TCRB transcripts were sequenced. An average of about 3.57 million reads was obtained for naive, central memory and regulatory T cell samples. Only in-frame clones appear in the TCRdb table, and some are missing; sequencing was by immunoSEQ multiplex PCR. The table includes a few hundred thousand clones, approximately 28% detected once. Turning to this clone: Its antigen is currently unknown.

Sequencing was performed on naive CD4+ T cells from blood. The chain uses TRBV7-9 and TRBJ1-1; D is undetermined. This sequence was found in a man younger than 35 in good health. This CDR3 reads CASTPGQGSTEAFF. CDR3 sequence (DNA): TGTGCCAGCACCCCCGGGCAAGGGAGCACTGAAGCTTTCTTT.